The rows below give T cell receptor beta chains drawn from one sample of a study of shared clonotypes between healthy human individuals. Using immunoSEQ multiplex PCR, the repertoire was profiled, and TCRdb retains in-frame clones only, with some absent. The sample holds 1,400,000 or so clones, just under 99% seen once. Sequencing input: naive CD4+ T cells sorted from blood. The receptors originated from a man aged 25 to 40 in good health. CDR3s include the opening cysteine and the closing phenylalanine or tryptophan. Each record gives: CDR3 length, D gene, V gene, clone size, J gene, CDR3 protein, CDR3 DNA. The D gene is left open where the match is weak. Part of the rows lack a size; the others show once, few, many or a class for expanded clones.

len: 13; d_gene: NA; v_gene: TRBV10-2; abundance: NA; j_gene: TRBJ1-5; CDR3aa: CASSESWGQPQHF; CDR3nt: TGCGCCAGCAGTGAGTCGTGGGGTCAGCCCCAGCATTTT
len: 12; d_gene: NA; v_gene: TRBV2; abundance: once; j_gene: TRBJ2-7; CDR3aa: CASSLSGYEQYF; CDR3nt: TGTGCCAGCAGTCTAAGCGGCTACGAGCAGTACTTC
len: 14; d_gene: NA; v_gene: TRBV18; abundance: NA; j_gene: TRBJ2-1; CDR3aa: CASSPTGTDSDQFF; CDR3nt: TGTGCCAGCTCGCCGACAGGAACCGACTCCGATCAGTTCTTC
len: 15; d_gene: NA; v_gene: TRBV19; abundance: NA; j_gene: TRBJ2-1; CDR3aa: CASSIRGPPPNEQFF; CDR3nt: TGTGCCAGTAGTATACGTGGGCCCCCCCCGAATGAGCAGTTCTTC
len: 14; d_gene: NA; v_gene: TRBV7-9; abundance: NA; j_gene: TRBJ2-7; CDR3aa: CASSSWTGAGEQYF; CDR3nt: TGTGCCAGCAGCTCCTGGACTGGAGCCGGCGAGCAGTACTTC
len: 17; d_gene: NA; v_gene: TRBV5-5; abundance: NA; j_gene: TRBJ2-1; CDR3aa: CASSLASSASSYNEQFF; CDR3nt: TGTGCCAGCAGCTTGGCCTCTAGCGCATCCTCCTACAATGAGCAGTTCTTC
len: 14; d_gene: NA; v_gene: TRBV28; abundance: NA; j_gene: TRBJ1-2; CDR3aa: CASIGQGIGYGYTF; CDR3nt: TGTGCCAGCATTGGGCAGGGGATCGGCTATGGCTACACCTTC
len: 15; d_gene: NA; v_gene: TRBV7-9; abundance: NA; j_gene: TRBJ2-7; CDR3aa: CASSLILDRSYEQYF; CDR3nt: TGTGCCAGCAGCTTAATACTTGATAGGTCCTACGAGCAGTACTTC
len: 15; d_gene: TRBD2; v_gene: TRBV18; abundance: NA; j_gene: TRBJ2-5; CDR3aa: CASSLRLAGAETQYF; CDR3nt: TGTGCCAGCTCCCTAAGACTAGCGGGAGCAGAGACCCAGTACTTC
len: 15; d_gene: NA; v_gene: TRBV9; abundance: NA; j_gene: TRBJ2-1; CDR3aa: CASSVVGTHDNEQFF; CDR3nt: TGTGCCAGCAGCGTAGTTGGGACACATGACAATGAGCAGTTCTTC
len: 16; d_gene: NA; v_gene: TRBV5-1; abundance: NA; j_gene: TRBJ2-5; CDR3aa: CASSAGLRGVQETQYF; CDR3nt: TGCGCCAGCAGCGCGGGACTCCGAGGGGTCCAAGAGACCCAGTACTTC
len: 17; d_gene: TRBD1; v_gene: TRBV6-4; abundance: once; j_gene: TRBJ2-1; CDR3aa: CASSDSPGTGGRNEQFF; CDR3nt: TGTGCCAGCAGTGACTCCCCCGGGACAGGGGGTCGGAATGAGCAGTTCTTC
len: 16; d_gene: TRBD1; v_gene: TRBV7-8; abundance: once; j_gene: TRBJ1-5; CDR3aa: CASSSQHRGTDQPQHF; CDR3nt: TGTGCCAGCAGCAGTCAACACAGGGGAACGGATCAGCCCCAGCATTTT
len: 15; d_gene: TRBD1; v_gene: TRBV6-5; abundance: NA; j_gene: TRBJ1-2; CDR3aa: CASSYSRGTNYGYTF; CDR3nt: TGTGCCAGCAGTTACTCCAGGGGGACAAACTATGGCTACACCTTC
len: 19; d_gene: TRBD2; v_gene: TRBV10-1; abundance: NA; j_gene: TRBJ2-1; CDR3aa: CASSGLAGDPRPSYNEQFF; CDR3nt: TGCGCCAGCAGTGGCCTAGCGGGAGATCCTAGACCATCCTACAATGAGCAGTTCTTC
len: 18; d_gene: NA; v_gene: TRBV14; abundance: NA; j_gene: TRBJ1-5; CDR3aa: CASSQDLQSGSVDQPQHF; CDR3nt: TGTGCCAGCAGCCAAGATCTGCAATCCGGGTCGGTAGACCAGCCCCAGCATTTT
len: 14; d_gene: TRBD1; v_gene: TRBV28; abundance: NA; j_gene: TRBJ2-7; CDR3aa: CASRSGTVLSEQYF; CDR3nt: TGTGCCAGCAGATCCGGGACAGTTCTCTCCGAGCAGTACTTC
len: 13; d_gene: NA; v_gene: TRBV9; abundance: NA; j_gene: TRBJ2-2; CDR3aa: CASTGSGTGELFF; CDR3nt: TGTGCCAGTACAGGGTCGGGCACCGGGGAGCTGTTTTTT
len: 15; d_gene: TRBD1; v_gene: TRBV28; abundance: NA; j_gene: TRBJ1-5; CDR3aa: CASSYPTGGSKPQHF; CDR3nt: TGTGCCAGCAGTTACCCGACAGGGGGCAGCAAGCCCCAGCATTTT
len: 13; d_gene: NA; v_gene: TRBV7-9; abundance: NA; j_gene: TRBJ1-3; CDR3aa: CASSLGSGNTIYF; CDR3nt: TGTGCCAGCAGCTTAGGAAGTGGAAACACCATATATTTT
len: 14; d_gene: NA; v_gene: TRBV5-1; abundance: NA; j_gene: TRBJ2-1; CDR3aa: CASSLGQPGNEQFF; CDR3nt: TGCGCCAGCAGCTTGGGCCAACCCGGGAATGAGCAGTTCTTC
len: 16; d_gene: TRBD2; v_gene: TRBV10-2; abundance: NA; j_gene: TRBJ2-7; CDR3aa: CASSVPTSLTSYEQYF; CDR3nt: TGCGCCAGCAGTGTACCGACTAGCCTTACCTCCTACGAGCAGTACTTC